This record concerns one TCR beta chain sequence. A few counts support this clone. The target of this receptor is not known. Qualities for individual bases were not recorded, and no much larger clone is one base off. This sample stems from a study of beta chain features in type 1 diabetes (dated by TCRdb to 2017 to 2018). Looking at the study overall: Mean age, gender distribution, total cell number and subset yield did not differ between patients and healthy donors. The study compared the TCRB repertoires of sorted circulating CD4+ T cell subsets in recently diagnosed type 1 diabetes patients with those in matched healthy donors. A total of roughly 100 million sorted cells were examined across all samples, and the number of cells per subset was strongly correlated with RNA yield. Whereas all 28 donors provided naive and central memory subsets, regulatory and stem cell-like memory subsets were isolated from just 8 patients and roughly 8 healthy donors.

The CDR3 holds 15 amino acids from the cysteine to the phenylalanine. This entry keeps only the CDR3 DNA: 45 bases, framed from base 1. The junction shows trimming of 1 base on V and 3 bases on J, and the gene matches do not reach 5 bases of it. CDR1 and CDR2, per the germline V gene, are SGHRS and YFSETQ. The entire amount of isolated RNA was reverse transcribed using the High Capacity cDNA Reverse Transcription Kit, so the sequenced TCRB transcripts were expressed ones. Deep immunoSEQ sequencing was performed on naive, central memory and regulatory T cell samples, with an average of roughly 3.6 million total reads per sample. Sorted cells were lysed in RLT buffer and RNA was extracted with DNase-treated RNeasy Micro or Mini kits, depending on cell number. To prevent cross-contamination, every cell subset was processed on its own, while patient and healthy donor samples were processed together. Using the immunoSEQ multiplex PCR, TCRB sequences were amplified from cDNA into 87-bp fragments spanning the CDR3 region. Sequencing of the amplicons was performed on the Illumina HiSeq platform. As for the original processing: PCR bias was corrected computationally using synthetic template baselines, and reads within Hamming distance 2 were collapsed, with unmergeable singletons discarded. Reads were aligned against IMGT so that V, D and J genes, CDR3 length and insertions or deletions at six rearrangement sites could be assigned. Within each subset, clonotype counts were normalized to sorted cell number, and only after that were true diversity and Gini coefficients computed with the tcR R package. The overlap coefficient, calculated on TCRB nucleotide sequences, was used to quantify repertoire sharing. Out-of-frame TCRB sequences from naive cells were analyzed to stand in for the pre-selection repertoire. TCRdb mirrors the immuneACCESS table, restricted to in-frame sequences. Some clones are absent from its copies; in checked studies, under half trace to an unresolved V gene, and the reason for the others is unknown. Clone size and V and J calls were adopted from that table, with D and trimming inferred from the DNA. A total of hundreds of thousands of clones appear in this sample, around an eighth of them only once. In total, the top ten clones hold approximately 0.02% of the sample.

From each donor, a single peripheral blood sample of about 100 mL on average was drawn into heparinised tubes. A BD FACSAria II was used to sort naive, central memory, regulatory and stem cell-like memory CD4+ T cells with a panel that included CD45RO, CCR7, CD25, CD127, CD95 and CD27. All sorted populations exceeded 98% purity. PBMCs were isolated immediately by Lymphoprep density gradient centrifugation and stained directly without culture. So that batch effects would be minimized, each experiment stained and sorted samples in pairs, pairing one healthy donor with one patient. Overall results and qualifications from the work: In all four CD4+ subsets, TCRB CDR3 length was moderately but significantly shorter in type 1 diabetes patients. Because the HLA sub-analyses included only small numbers of individuals, any influence of HLA type on TCRB rearrangement was left unresolved. Naive, central memory and regulatory TCRB repertoires appeared more similar among patients than among healthy donors. Shorter templates might have been favored by PCR, but patient and control samples were amplified and corrected together, so both groups would have been affected equally by any skew. At VDJ recombination sites, type 1 diabetes patients had fewer insertions and more deleted nucleotides, which implies abnormalities in thymic rearrangement. Because cDNA was sequenced instead of genomic DNA, highly expressing activated cells could be over-represented, though the groups showed no difference in activation or CD3 levels.

The rearranged chain carries TRBV5-1 and TRBJ1-1; 8 junctional bases match TRBD1. The TCR comes from a man in his late teens or twenties with type 1 diabetes. Input material: naive CD4+ T cells from blood. The label giving this sample's cell subset or site can be read as: true naive CD4+ T cells. The nucleotides are TGCGCCAGCAGCTTGCTACAGGGGGATGACACTGAAGCTTTCTTT. This translates into CASSLLQGDDTEAFF.